A selection of T cell receptor beta chains follows, all from one sample in a study of T cell responses to AZD1222 COVID-19 vaccine. Measured with immunoSEQ multiplex PCR; TCRdb has only the in-frame clones, and not every one. The data show around 100,000 clones, with around 87% seen just once and 15% to 20% held by the top ten. Source: peripheral blood, taken on day 0 of AZD1222 vaccination. The receptors originated from an adult in good health. Both conserved end residues are part of each CDR3. D genes are given only for firm matches. Some rows have no size entry. The others give once, few or many, or a class for an expanded clone.

clone_size d_call j_call v_call cdr3_aa cdr3_nt
NA NA TRBJ2-7 TRBV6-5 CASSPPGTSSYEQYF TGTGCCAGCAGTCCCCCCGGGACAAGCTCCTACGAGCAGTACTTC
NA NA TRBJ1-4 TRBV6-5 CASRDFPNEKLFF TGTGCCAGCAGGGACTTTCCTAATGAAAAACTGTTTTTT
NA TRBD1 TRBJ1-2 TRBV9 CASSPTTGGWGGYTF TGTGCCAGCAGCCCAACGACAGGGGGCTGGGGAGGCTACACCTTC
NA NA TRBJ2-2 TRBV30 CACGVGDTGELFF TGTGCCTGCGGGGTTGGTGACACCGGGGAGCTGTTTTTT
NA TRBD1 TRBJ1-1 TRBV5-1 CASSSLGQGITEAFF TGCGCCAGCAGCTCCCTAGGACAGGGGATCACTGAAGCTTTCTTT
NA NA TRBJ2-7 TRBV27 CASSPDPKGSYEQYF TGTGCCAGCAGTCCCGACCCCAAGGGCTCCTACGAGCAGTACTTC
NA TRBD2 TRBJ2-1 TRBV3-1/TRBV3-2 CASSHRTSGQFF TGTGCCAGCAGCCATCGGACTAGCGGGCAGTTCTTC
NA TRBD2 TRBJ2-2 TRBV2 CASRGTSGRVSGELFF TGTGCCAGCAGGGGGACTAGCGGGAGGGTTTCCGGGGAGCTGTTTTTT
NA TRBD1 TRBJ1-3 TRBV5-4 CASSAQGRYSGNTIYF TGTGCCAGCAGCGCACAGGGGCGCTACTCTGGAAACACCATATATTTT
NA NA TRBJ1-2 TRBV10-3 CAISESRQLLYGYTF TGTGCCATCAGTGAGTCGCGCCAGTTGTTATATGGCTACACCTTC
few NA TRBJ2-2 TRBV7-2 CASSLISSGELFF TGTGCCAGCAGCTTAATCTCGTCCGGGGAGCTGTTTTTT
NA NA TRBJ2-4 TRBV5-1 CASSGSWELAKNIQYF TGCGCCAGCAGCGGAAGTTGGGAATTAGCCAAAAACATTCAGTACTTC
few NA TRBJ2-7 TRBV19 CASSIAREGYEQYF TGTGCCAGTAGTATAGCTCGGGAAGGATACGAGCAGTACTTC